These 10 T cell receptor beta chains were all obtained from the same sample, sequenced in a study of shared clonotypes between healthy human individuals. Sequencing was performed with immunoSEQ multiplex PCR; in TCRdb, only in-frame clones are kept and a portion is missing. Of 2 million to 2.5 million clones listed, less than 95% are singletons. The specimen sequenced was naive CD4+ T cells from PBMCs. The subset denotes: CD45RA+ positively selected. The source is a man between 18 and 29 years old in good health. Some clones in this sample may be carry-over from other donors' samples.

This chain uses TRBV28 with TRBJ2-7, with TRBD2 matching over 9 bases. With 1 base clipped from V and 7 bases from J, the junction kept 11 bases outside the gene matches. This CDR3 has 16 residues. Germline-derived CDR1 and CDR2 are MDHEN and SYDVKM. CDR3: CASSLLRREGPGEQYF. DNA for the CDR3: TGTGCCAGCAGTTTATTGCGGCGGGAGGGACCTGGGGAGCAGTACTTC.

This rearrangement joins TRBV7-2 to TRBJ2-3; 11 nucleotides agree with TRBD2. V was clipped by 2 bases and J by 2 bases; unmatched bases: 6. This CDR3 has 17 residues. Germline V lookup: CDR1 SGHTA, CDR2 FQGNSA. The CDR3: CASSLRSGRGVTDTQYF. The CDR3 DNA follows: TGTGCCAGCAGCTTACGTAGCGGGAGGGGGGTCACAGATACGCAGTATTTT.

CDR3 amino acids: CASSYYSHQGTGELFF. As DNA, the CDR3 is TGTGCCAGCAGCTACTACAGCCATCAGGGCACCGGGGAGCTGTTTTTT. The genes are TRBV27 and TRBJ2-2, with a tentative D call TRBD1 (5 bases). Per the germline V gene, CDR1 is MNHEY and CDR2 is SMNVEV (reference sequence). Trimming left V 6 bases short and J 4 bases short, with 18 bases between. The CDR3 runs to 16 residues.

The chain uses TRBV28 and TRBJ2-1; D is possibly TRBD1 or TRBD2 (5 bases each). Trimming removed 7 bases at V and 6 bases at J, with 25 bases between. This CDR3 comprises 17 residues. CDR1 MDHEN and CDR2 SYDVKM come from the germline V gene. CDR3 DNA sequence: TGTGCCAGCATCGGGGCGGGCCCATCCCTGGCGGCCAATGAGCAGTTCTTC. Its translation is CASIGAGPSLAANEQFF.

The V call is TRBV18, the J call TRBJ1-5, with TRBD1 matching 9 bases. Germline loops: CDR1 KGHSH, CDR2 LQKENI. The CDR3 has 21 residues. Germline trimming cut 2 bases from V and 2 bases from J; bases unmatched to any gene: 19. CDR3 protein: CASSPKITGGSSVFGNQPQHF. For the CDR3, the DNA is TGTGCCAGCTCACCAAAAATAACAGGGGGCTCTTCGGTTTTTGGCAATCAGCCCCAGCATTTT.

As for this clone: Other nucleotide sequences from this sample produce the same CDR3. The CDR3 coding sequence is TGTGCCAGCTCGCCCGCTTACGAGCAGTACTTC. Protein sequence: CASSPAYEQYF. This sequence joins TRBV18 and TRBJ2-7; D ambiguous. The V end lost 6 bases, the J end lost 4 bases, and 7 bases lay between the germline ends. The germline gives CDR1 KGHSH, CDR2 LQKENI. The CDR3 loop spans 11 amino acids.

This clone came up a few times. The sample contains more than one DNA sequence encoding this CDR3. Here the CDR3 DNA reads TGTGCCAGCAGTTTAGGGGGGAACACCGGGGAGCTGTTTTTT. Encoded protein: CASSLGGNTGELFF. The chain is built from TRBV28 and TRBJ2-2, with D perhaps matching TRBD1 or TRBD2 (5 bases each). Germline V gives CDR1 MDHEN, CDR2 SYDVKM. Trimming took off 2 bases at V and 1 base at J, with 5 bases between the two ends. The CDR3 covers 14 residues.

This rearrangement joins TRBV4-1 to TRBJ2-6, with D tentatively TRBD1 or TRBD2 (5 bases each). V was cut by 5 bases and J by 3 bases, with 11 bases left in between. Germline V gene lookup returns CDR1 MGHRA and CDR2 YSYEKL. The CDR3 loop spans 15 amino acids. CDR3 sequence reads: CASSTPGSGANVLTF. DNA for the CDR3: TGCGCCAGCAGCACCCCAGGGAGTGGGGCCAACGTCCTGACTTTC.

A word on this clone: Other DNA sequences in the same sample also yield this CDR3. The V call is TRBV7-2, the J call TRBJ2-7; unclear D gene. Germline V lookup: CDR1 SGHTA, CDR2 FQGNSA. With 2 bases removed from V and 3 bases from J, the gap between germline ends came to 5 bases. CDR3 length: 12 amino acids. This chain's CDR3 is CASSLLNYEQYF. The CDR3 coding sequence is TGTGCCAGCAGCTTATTGAACTACGAGCAGTACTTC.

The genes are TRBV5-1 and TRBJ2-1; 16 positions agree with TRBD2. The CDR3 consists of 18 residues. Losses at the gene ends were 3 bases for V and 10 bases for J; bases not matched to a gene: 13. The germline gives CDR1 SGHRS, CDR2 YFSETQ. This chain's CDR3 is CASSSPGLAGGSIGEQFF. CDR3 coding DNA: TGCGCCAGCAGCTCGCCGGGACTAGCGGGAGGGTCTATCGGGGAGCAGTTCTTC.